These 6 T cell receptor beta chains were all obtained from the same sample, sequenced in a study of metastatic and nonmetastatic thyroid tumors. Patients were all untreated before their thyroid surgery. TCRdb re-called clones via MiXCR from the PCR reads. Among 25,000 to 35,000 clones listed, 11% were seen once. Sequences were obtained from blood. The receptor set was obtained from a female donor with papillary thyroid cancer or a benign thyroid nodule (not recorded which). Some clones in this sample may be carry-over from other donors' samples.

This clone came up many times. V gene TRBV12-3 or TRBV12-4 combines with J gene TRBJ1-3; tentative D call: TRBD1 (5 bases). Trimming pared 5 bases from V and 0 bases from J, leaving 14 bases between. The CDR3 totals 16 residues. Written as DNA, the CDR3 is TGTGCCAGCAGTCCCGAGGGGCACTTCTCTGGAAACACCATATATTTT. Residues: CASSPEGHFSGNTIYF.

In this sample, this clone turned up a few times. The V and J genes are TRBV6-1 and TRBJ2-5; unclear D gene. The CDR3 totals 15 residues. Germline CDR1 is MNHNS and CDR2 is SASEGT. Trimming took 0 bases from V and 1 from J, leaving 9 bases between them. The CDR3 DNA is TGTGCCAGCAGTGAAGCCCTGACATCCCAAGAGACCCAGTACTTC. Translating it yields CASSEALTSQETQYF.

This clone is labeled medium-sized. The rearrangement links TRBV6-6 to TRBJ2-2, with D possibly matching TRBD2 (5 bases). CDR3 length: 16 residues. Trimming pared 3 bases from V and 1 base from J, leaving 12 bases between. Per germline, CDR1 MNHNY and CDR2 SVGAGI (reference sequence). In DNA form, the CDR3 reads TGTGCCAGCAGTTATCGGAATAGCGAGAACACCGGGGAGCTGTTTTTT. Encoded protein: CASSYRNSENTGELFF.

Many counts were recorded for this clone. This chain links TRBV18 with TRBJ1-4, with TRBD1 as a possible D gene (5 bases). In germline, CDR1 is KGHSH, CDR2 LQKENI. The ends were cut back, 3 bases at V and 8 bases at J, with 13 bases in the middle. CDR3 length equals 14 residues. The DNA for the CDR3 is TGTGCCAGCTCACCCGGCGGGGGGTTCGAAAAACTGTTTTTT. Its translation: CASSPGGGFEKLFF.

Many counts were recorded for this clone. The rearrangement joins TRBV12-3 or TRBV12-4 to TRBJ2-5; D not resolved. Trimming cost V 9 bases and J 2 bases, with 13 bases left between them. The CDR3 runs 13 residues. CDR3 residues: CASYLLGQETQYF. In DNA, the CDR3 is TGTGCCAGTTATCTCCTAGGACAAGAGACCCAGTACTTC.

The chain combines TRBV28 with TRBJ1-2; 7 nucleotides line up with TRBD1. Germline CDR1 is MDHEN and CDR2 is SYDVKM. This CDR3 has 15 residues. The J segment lost 8 bases and the V segment lost 3 bases, leaving 12 bases of the junction unmatched. The CDR3 region is CASSFGDRDSMGYTF. CDR3 in DNA: TGTGCCAGCAGTTTCGGAGACAGGGATTCGATGGGCTACACCTTC.